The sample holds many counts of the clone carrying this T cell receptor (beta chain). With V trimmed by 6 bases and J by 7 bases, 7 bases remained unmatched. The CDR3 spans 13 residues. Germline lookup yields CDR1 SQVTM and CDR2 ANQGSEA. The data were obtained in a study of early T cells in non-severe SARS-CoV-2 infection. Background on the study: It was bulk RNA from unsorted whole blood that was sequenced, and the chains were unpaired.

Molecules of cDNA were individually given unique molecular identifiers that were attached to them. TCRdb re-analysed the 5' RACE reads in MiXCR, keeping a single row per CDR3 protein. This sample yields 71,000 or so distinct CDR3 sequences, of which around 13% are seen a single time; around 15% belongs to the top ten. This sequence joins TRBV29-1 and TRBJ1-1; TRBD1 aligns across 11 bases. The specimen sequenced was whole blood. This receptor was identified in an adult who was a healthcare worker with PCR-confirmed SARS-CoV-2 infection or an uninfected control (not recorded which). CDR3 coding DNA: TGCAGCGTACCCGGGACAGGGGGGGGTGAAGCTTTCTTT. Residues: CSVPGTGGGEAFF.